The 2 T cell receptor beta chains in this list originate from one sample, sequenced in a study of T cells in narcolepsy. Method: immunoSEQ multiplex PCR; TCRdb's copy keeps in-frame clones and lacks some. The sample holds roughly 35,000 clones, 75% to 90% seen once. The sample was memory (CD45RA-) CD4+ T cells from blood. These receptors all come from a human donor in good health.

This chain connects TRBV28 to TRBJ1-1; weak D call: TRBD1 (5 bases). The CDR3 is 11 amino acids. Germline CDR1 and CDR2: MDHEN and SYDVKM. Trimming shortened V by 6 bases and J by 8 bases, and 10 bases separated the two germline ends. In DNA form, the CDR3 reads TGTGCCAGCAGGGGGCGGCCAGAAGCTTTCTTT. Translation gives CASRGRPEAFF.

CDR3 in amino acids: CASSSFSGGSYEQYF. CDR3 coding DNA: TGTGCCAGTAGTAGCTTTAGCGGGGGTTCCTACGAGCAGTACTTC. The J gene is TRBJ2-7, the V gene TRBV19; the match to TRBD2 covers 9 bases. The V segment lost 4 bases and the J segment 1 base; nucleotides outside the gene matches: 5. There are 15 residues in the CDR3. Germline V gene lookup returns CDR1 LNHDA and CDR2 SQIVND (reference sequence).